The sequence of this TCR beta chain was determined in a study of T cells in localized non-small cell lung cancer. Findings and caveats of the study: Paired adjacent lung recovered a median approximately 57 of the top 100 tumor clones. The highest T cell clonality was in uninvolved adjacent lung, above tumor.

Clones were sequenced by immunoSEQ multiplex PCR, and TCRdb holds only the in-frame ones, with some missing. The profile shows 30,000 to 35,000 clones, 93% of them singletons. Comment on this clone: What it binds is not known.

The V and J ends lost 4 bases and 0 bases, in that order; junction bases with no gene match: 8. CDR3 size: 17 residues. Germline CDR1 MDHEN, CDR2 SYDVKM. Material: peripheral blood, obtained before any cancer treatment. V usage is TRBV28 and J usage is TRBJ1-1, with 10 positions matching TRBD1. The source of this sequence is a female donor older than 55 with stage I lung adenocarcinoma. The CDR3 bases are TGTGCCAGCAGTTATTCCGGGACAGGGGTCTTGAACACTGAAGCTTTCTTT. It codes for CASSYSGTGVLNTEAFF.